These 18 T cell receptor beta chains came from one sample sequenced in a study of cytomegalovirus exposure and HLA in healthy donors. In the PCR, 60 Vbeta and 13 Jbeta primers were used. The data were produced by immunoSEQ multiplex PCR, yet TCRdb's version contains in-frame clones alone and is incomplete. Here the sample spans under 150,000 clones, roughly 79% being singletons. Sequencing was carried out using PBMCs. Receptors were obtained from a woman aged 45-59 years in good health and CMV-seronegative.

The rearrangement joins TRBV5-1 to TRBJ2-1; 7 nucleotides match TRBD2. Trimming took 4 bases from V and 7 from J; bases not matched to a gene: 5. The CDR3 length is 13 residues. Germline CDR1 is SGHRS and CDR2 is YFSETQ. The CDR3 nucleotides are TGCGCCAGCAGCCCGGCCGGGAGGAATGAGCAGTTCTTC. This encodes CASSPAGRNEQFF.

The chain couples TRBV11-2 to TRBJ2-5; tentative D call: TRBD2 (5 bases). Trimming pared 4 bases from V and 4 bases from J, leaving 16 bases between. Germline assignment: CDR1 SGHAT and CDR2 FQNNGV. This CDR3 region has 15 residues. CDR3 amino acids: CASSSDGSQGETQYF. CDR3 bases: TGTGCCAGCAGCTCGGATGGGAGTCAAGGAGAGACCCAGTACTTC.

This clone was detected once. V and J are TRBV27 and TRBJ2-4; D is possibly TRBD2 (6 bases). Deletions cut 4 bases from V and 1 base from J, with 11 bases between. CDR1 and CDR2 (germline): MNHEY, SMNVEV (reference sequence). The CDR3 has 15 amino acids. As DNA, the CDR3 is TGTGCCAGCAGTTCTCGGGGGACCGCCAAAAACATTCAGTACTTC. It yields the protein CASSSRGTAKNIQYF.

The genes are TRBV9 and TRBJ1-3; D may be TRBD1 (5 bases). This CDR3 has 14 residues. Trimming removed 4 bases from V and 4 bases from J, with 12 bases in between. Germline CDR1 is SGDLS and CDR2 is YYNGEE. The CDR3 DNA reads as TGTGCCAGCAGCCAGGTGGGGGGAGGAAACACCATATATTTT. This translates into CASSQVGGGNTIYF.

The chain uses TRBV6-5 and TRBJ2-3; tentative D call: TRBD2 (6 bases). This CDR3 comprises 14 residues. The germline V and J ends were trimmed by 6 bases and 2 bases, with 12 bases remaining between them. Germline CDR1 MNHEY, CDR2 SVGAGI. CDR3 residues: CASRPGTFTDTQYF. CDR3 sequence (DNA): TGTGCCAGCAGACCCGGGACTTTCACAGATACGCAGTATTTT.

The count of this clone is one. CDR3 sequence reads: CASSWTGQHGYTF. The CDR3 DNA sequence: TGTGCCAGCAGCTGGACAGGACAGCATGGCTACACCTTC. The chain couples TRBV5-6 to TRBJ1-2; 7 nucleotides align to TRBD1. Germline values: CDR1 SGHDT, CDR2 YYEEEE. The junction had 5 bases not matched to a gene; V was cut back by 3 bases and J by 6 bases. This CDR3 is built from 13 residues.

The gene calls are TRBV19 and TRBJ1-1; TRBD1 agrees at 7 bases. V was pared by 4 bases and J by 0 bases, with 5 bases of the junction left unmatched. Germline CDR1 reads LNHDA; CDR2 reads SQIVND (reference sequence). CDR3 size: 15 residues. DNA of the CDR3: TGTGCCAGTAGTACAGACAGGGTTATGAACACTGAAGCTTTCTTT. Protein: CASSTDRVMNTEAFF.

V gene TRBV5-1 combines with J gene TRBJ2-1; D is possibly TRBD1 (6 bases). The CDR3 sequence is 15 residues long. Germline V gene sequence: CDR1 SGHRS, CDR2 YFSETQ. Between the trimmed V and J ends, which lost 0 bases and 1 base, there was a span of 8 bases. The CDR3: CASSLGDTSYNEQFF. CDR3 DNA sequence: TGCGCCAGCAGCTTGGGGGACACTTCCTACAATGAGCAGTTCTTC.

The chain has TRBV18 and TRBJ1-2; D gene uncertain. This CDR3 region has 14 residues. V shed 5 bases and J shed 0 bases, with 10 bases lying between them. Germline V CDR1 and CDR2: KGHSH, LQKENI. CDR3 sequence: CASSVTDANYGYTF. In DNA form, the CDR3 reads TGTGCCAGCTCAGTCACAGATGCTAACTATGGCTACACCTTC.

The chain carries TRBV7-9 and TRBJ1-1, with D possibly TRBD1 on 6 matching bases. Per the germline V gene, CDR1 is SEHNR and CDR2 is FQNEAQ (reference sequence). The CDR3 is 15 amino acids. V was shortened by 5 bases and J by 0 bases, with 13 bases between the two germline ends. CDR3 protein: CASSARQVMNTEAFF. In nucleotides, the CDR3 is TGTGCCAGCAGCGCTCGACAGGTAATGAACACTGAAGCTTTCTTT.

The V and J genes are TRBV6-1 and TRBJ2-3; 11 bases fit TRBD2. V was pared by 6 bases and J by 0 bases, with 2 bases of the junction left unmatched. The CDR3 has 15 amino acids. The germline CDR1 and CDR2 sequences are MNHNS and SASEGT. The CDR3 DNA sequence: TGTGCCAGCAGAAGGACTAGCGGGAGCACAGATACGCAGTATTTT. Translation: CASRRTSGSTDTQYF.

The chain couples TRBV27 to TRBJ2-1; TRBD2 matches at 10 bases. The CDR3 sequence is 15 residues long. V lost 3 bases, J lost 8 bases, and 7 bases stayed unmatched. Germline V gene lookup returns CDR1 MNHEY and CDR2 SMNVEV (reference sequence). CDR3 protein: CASSFGTSGVYEQFF. CDR3 sequence (DNA): TGTGCCAGCAGTTTCGGTACTAGCGGGGTGTATGAGCAGTTCTTC.

This rearrangement joins TRBV15 to TRBJ1-5; 9 nucleotides align to TRBD1. Per germline, CDR1 LNHNV and CDR2 YYDKDF (reference sequence). After removal of 5 bases from V and 7 bases from J, the junction contained 15 bases not matched to a gene. CDR3 length equals 17 residues. This CDR3 reads CATSGVPGQGPHQPQHF. Here the CDR3 DNA reads TGTGCCACCAGCGGAGTCCCGGGACAGGGTCCTCACCAGCCCCAGCATTTT.

This chain connects TRBV30 to TRBJ2-3; 13 bases are shared with TRBD2. Germline values: CDR1 GTSNPN, CDR2 SVGIG (reference sequence). The CDR3 is 13 amino acids. CDR3 nucleotides: TGTGCTAGGACTAGCGGGAGTACAGATACGCAGTATTTT. Translated, it gives CARTSGSTDTQYF. The full variable domain, rest sourced from reference TRBV30 and TRBJ2-3, is SQTIHQWPATLVQPVGSPLSLECTVEGTSNPNLYWYRQAAGRGLQLLFYSVGIGQISSEVPQNLSASRPQDRQFILSSKKLLLSDSGFYLCARTSGSTDTQYFGPGTRLTVL.

The rearrangement joins TRBV5-8 to TRBJ2-1, with TRBD2 matching over 9 bases. Losses at the gene ends were 5 bases for V and 9 bases for J; bases not matched to a gene: 12. CDR3 length: 15 residues. The V gene's germline CDR1 is SGHTS and CDR2 YDEGEE. The CDR3 coding sequence is TGTGCCAGCAGGGCGCAGGCGGGAGGGCCGTCTGAGCAGTTCTTC. This codes for CASRAQAGGPSEQFF.

The chain joins TRBV6-5 to TRBJ1-4; D not certain. The CDR3 has 13 amino acids. Germline CDR1 and CDR2: MNHEY and SVGAGI. V was shortened by 0 bases and J by 8 bases, with 7 bases between the two germline ends. CDR3 residues: CASSYSGIEKLFF. The CDR3 DNA sequence: TGTGCCAGCAGTTACTCGGGCATAGAAAAACTGTTTTTT.

V gene TRBV4-1 combines with J gene TRBJ2-5; 9 bases fit TRBD1. The CDR3 consists of 15 residues. The germline gives CDR1 MGHRA, CDR2 YSYEKL. V shed 4 bases and J 2 bases; nucleotides not matched to a gene: 5. CDR3 nucleotides: TGCGCCAGCAGCCGCTTGGACAGGGGACAAGAGACCCAGTACTTC. Amino acid sequence: CASSRLDRGQETQYF.

The rearrangement joins TRBV11-3 to TRBJ2-1; 7 nucleotides match TRBD2. Germline V gene sequence: CDR1 SGHNT, CDR2 YENEEA. Losses at the gene ends were 1 base for V and 2 bases for J; bases not matched to a gene: 2. The CDR3 sequence is 15 residues long. The CDR3 coding sequence is TGTGCCAGCAGCTTAGGTCGGGGGGCCTACAATGAGCAGTTCTTC. Protein: CASSLGRGAYNEQFF.